This T cell receptor (beta chain) emerged from a study of identical twins. MiXCR, run by TCRdb on the 5' RACE reads, gives a single entry per CDR3 protein. The repertoire consists of about 890,000 distinct CDR3 sequences, with 9% to 15% occurring once and the leading ten covering 1.5% to 2%. Study results and limitations: Its conclusions, products of cross-sectional statistical analysis, did not come from following the same donors. Insertions were fewer in abundant cord blood beta clonotypes, whereas memory repertoires showed none of this pattern. Researchers reported excess low generation probability among twin-shared out-of-frame alpha sequences.

The CDR3 totals 16 residues. Between the trimmed V and J ends, which lost 3 bases and 6 bases, there was a span of 20 bases. Germline V lookup: CDR1 SGDLS, CDR2 YYNGEE. Donors uniformly comprised healthy Caucasians. This clonotype was seen repeatedly, ten times or more. Antigen: not known. Separately, the same data were catalogued under a study of yellow fever vaccine responses in identical twins.

Sequenced sample: PBMCs. The rearrangement links TRBV9 to TRBJ2-3; tentatively, D is TRBD1 or TRBD2 (5 bases each). This receptor was identified in a young woman in good health. In DNA, the CDR3 is TGTGCCAGCAGCGACACCGGGACGCCGAAGTCCGATACGCAGTATTTT. Protein: CASSDTGTPKSDTQYF.